The clone carrying this T cell receptor beta chain was counted at least ten times. This sample is drawn from a study of metastatic and nonmetastatic thyroid tumors. Study at large: Repertoire comparison spanned blood and tumor or nodule tissue of malignant and benign thyroid patients.

Germline loops: CDR1 SQVTM, CDR2 ANQGSEA. V lost 6 bases to trimming and J lost 1 base, with 9 bases between them. CDR3 length: 12 residues. No patient received treatment before thyroid surgery. TCRdb called clones again from the PCR reads with MiXCR. The sample yields 10,000 to 15,000 clones, roughly 27% seen once. This sequence was found in a female donor with papillary thyroid cancer or a benign thyroid nodule (not recorded which). Some clones in this sample may be carry-over from other donors' samples. The chain has TRBV29-1 and TRBJ1-1; D ambiguous. Sequencing was performed on tumor tissue. CDR3 nucleotides: TGCAGCGTCTCCCGGGGGAACACTGAAGCTTTCTTT. Translating it yields CSVSRGNTEAFF.